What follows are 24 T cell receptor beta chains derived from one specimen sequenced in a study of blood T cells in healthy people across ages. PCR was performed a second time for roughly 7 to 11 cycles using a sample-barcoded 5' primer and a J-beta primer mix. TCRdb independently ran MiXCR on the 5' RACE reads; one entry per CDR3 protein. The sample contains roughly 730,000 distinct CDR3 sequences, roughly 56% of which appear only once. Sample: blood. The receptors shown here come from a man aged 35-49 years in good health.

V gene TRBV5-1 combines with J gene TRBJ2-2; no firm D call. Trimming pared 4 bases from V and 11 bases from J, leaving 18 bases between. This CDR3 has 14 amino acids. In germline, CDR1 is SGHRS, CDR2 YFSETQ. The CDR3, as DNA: TGCGCCAGCAGCCCACTACAGTCTCAGCAAGAGCTGTTTTTT. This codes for CASSPLQSQQELFF.

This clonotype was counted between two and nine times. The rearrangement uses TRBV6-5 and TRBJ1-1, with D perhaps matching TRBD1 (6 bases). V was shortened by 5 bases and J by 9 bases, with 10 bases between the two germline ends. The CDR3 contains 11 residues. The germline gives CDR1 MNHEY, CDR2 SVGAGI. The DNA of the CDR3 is TGTGCCAGCAGTCGCGGACAGCAAGCTTTCTTT. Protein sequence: CASSRGQQAFF.

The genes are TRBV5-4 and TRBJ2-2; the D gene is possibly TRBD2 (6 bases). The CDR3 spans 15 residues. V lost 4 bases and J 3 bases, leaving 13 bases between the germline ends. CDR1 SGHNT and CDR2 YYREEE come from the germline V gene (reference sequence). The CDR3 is CASSVGGSYTGELFF. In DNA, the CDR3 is TGTGCCAGCAGCGTCGGAGGGAGCTACACCGGGGAGCTGTTTTTT.

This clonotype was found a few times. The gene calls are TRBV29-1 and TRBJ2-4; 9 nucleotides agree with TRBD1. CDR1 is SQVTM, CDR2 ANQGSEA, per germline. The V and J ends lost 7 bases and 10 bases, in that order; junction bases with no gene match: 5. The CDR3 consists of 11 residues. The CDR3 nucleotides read TGCAGCGGGGACAGGGCTGGGATTCAGTACTTC. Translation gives CSGDRAGIQYF. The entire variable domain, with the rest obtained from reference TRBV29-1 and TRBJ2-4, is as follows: SAVISQKPSRDICQRGTSLTIQCQVDSQVTMMFWYRQQPGQSLTLIATANQGSEATYESGFVIDKFPISRPNLTFSTLTVSNMSPEDSSIYLCSGDRAGIQYFGAGTRLSVL.

CDR3 sequence reads: CASSPELQETQYF. For the CDR3, the DNA is TGTGCCAGCAGCCCCGAACTCCAAGAGACCCAGTACTTC. This rearrangement joins TRBV4-2 to TRBJ2-5; D remains ambiguous. CDR1 is LGHNA and CDR2 is YNFKEQ in the germline V gene. The CDR3 extends over 13 amino acids. V gave up 4 bases and J gave up 1 base, with 7 bases separating them.

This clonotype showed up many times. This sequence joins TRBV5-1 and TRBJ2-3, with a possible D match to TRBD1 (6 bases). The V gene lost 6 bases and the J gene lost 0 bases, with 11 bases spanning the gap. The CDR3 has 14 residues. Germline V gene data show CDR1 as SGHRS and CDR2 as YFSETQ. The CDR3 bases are TGCGCCAGCACCAGGACAGCTAGCACAGATACGCAGTATTTT. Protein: CASTRTASTDTQYF.

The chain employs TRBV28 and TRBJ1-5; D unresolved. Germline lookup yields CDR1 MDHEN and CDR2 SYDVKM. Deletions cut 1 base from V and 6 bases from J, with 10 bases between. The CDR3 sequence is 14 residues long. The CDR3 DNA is TGTGCCAGCAGTTTATTTTCCGGGTTTCAGCCCCAGCATTTT. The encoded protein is CASSLFSGFQPQHF.

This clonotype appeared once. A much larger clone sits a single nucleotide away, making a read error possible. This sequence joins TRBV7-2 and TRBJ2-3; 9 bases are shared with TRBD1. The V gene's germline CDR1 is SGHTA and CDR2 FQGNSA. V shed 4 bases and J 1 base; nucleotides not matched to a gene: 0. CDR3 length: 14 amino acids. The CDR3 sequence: CASSWTGGTDTQYF. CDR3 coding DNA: TGTGCCAGCAGCTGGACAGGGGGCACAGATACGCAGTATTTT.

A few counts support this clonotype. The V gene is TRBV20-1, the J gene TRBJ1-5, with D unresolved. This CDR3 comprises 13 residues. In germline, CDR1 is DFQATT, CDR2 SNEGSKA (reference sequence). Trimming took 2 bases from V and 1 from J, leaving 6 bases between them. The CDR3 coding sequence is TGCAGTGCTAGAAGTGAAAGCAATCAGCCCCAGCATTTT. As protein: CSARSESNQPQHF.

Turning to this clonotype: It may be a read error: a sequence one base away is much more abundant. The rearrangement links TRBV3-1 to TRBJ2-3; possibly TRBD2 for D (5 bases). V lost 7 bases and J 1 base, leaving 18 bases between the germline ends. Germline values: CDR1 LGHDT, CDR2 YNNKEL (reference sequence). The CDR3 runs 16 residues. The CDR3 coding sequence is TGTGCCAGCAACCTGGACTTCTCACTCCGCACAGATACGCAGTATTTT. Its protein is CASNLDFSLRTDTQYF.

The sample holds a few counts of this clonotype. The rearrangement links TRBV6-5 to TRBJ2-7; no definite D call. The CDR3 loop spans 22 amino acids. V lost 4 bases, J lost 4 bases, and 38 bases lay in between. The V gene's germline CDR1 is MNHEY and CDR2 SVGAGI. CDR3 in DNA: TGTGCCAGCAGTTGCGGTGGAGCGTCGGATTGCCCCTCCGTCATAGGCCAATACGAGCAGTACTTC. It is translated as CASSCGGASDCPSVIGQYEQYF.

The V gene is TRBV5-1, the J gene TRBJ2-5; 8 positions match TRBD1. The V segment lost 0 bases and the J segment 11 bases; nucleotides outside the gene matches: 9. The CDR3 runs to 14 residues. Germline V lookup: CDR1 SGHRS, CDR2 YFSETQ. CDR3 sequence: CASSLAPGGGEQYF. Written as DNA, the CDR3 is TGCGCCAGCAGCTTGGCCCCAGGGGGCGGTGAGCAGTACTTC.

CDR3 bases: TGTGCCAGCAGCGTGTTCACAGGGGGATTATACGAGCAGTACTTC. Translated: CASSVFTGGLYEQYF. The V and J genes are TRBV7-9 and TRBJ2-7, with 8 bases identical to TRBD1. V was pared by 5 bases and J by 4 bases, with 10 bases of the junction left unmatched. Germline loops: CDR1 SEHNR, CDR2 FQNEAQ (reference sequence). The CDR3 extends over 15 amino acids. Variable domain in full (rest from reference TRBV7-9 and TRBJ2-7): DTGVSQNPRHKITKRGQNVTFRCDPISEHNRLYWYRQTLGQGPEFLTYFQNEAQLEKSRLLSDRFSAERPKGSFSTLEIQRTEQGDSAMYLCASSVFTGGLYEQYFGPGTRLTVT.

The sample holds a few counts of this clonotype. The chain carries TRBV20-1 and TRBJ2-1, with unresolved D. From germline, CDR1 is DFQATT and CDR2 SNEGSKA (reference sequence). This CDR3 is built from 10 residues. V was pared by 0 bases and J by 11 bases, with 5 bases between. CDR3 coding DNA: TGCAGTGCTAGAGATAACAAGCAGTTCTTC. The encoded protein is CSARDNKQFF.

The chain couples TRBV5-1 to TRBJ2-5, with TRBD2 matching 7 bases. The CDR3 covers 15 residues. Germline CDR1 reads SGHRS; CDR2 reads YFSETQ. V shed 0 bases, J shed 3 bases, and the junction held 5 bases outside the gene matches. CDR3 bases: TGCGCCAGCAGCTTGGGTCTAGCGGATAAAGAGACCCAGTACTTC. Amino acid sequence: CASSLGLADKETQYF.

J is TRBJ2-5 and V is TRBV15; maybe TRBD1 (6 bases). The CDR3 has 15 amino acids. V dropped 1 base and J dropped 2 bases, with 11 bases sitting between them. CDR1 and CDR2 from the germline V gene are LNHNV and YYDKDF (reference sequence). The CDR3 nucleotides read TGTGCCACCAGCAGAGTATTGGGACAACAAGAGACCCAGTACTTC. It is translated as CATSRVLGQQETQYF.

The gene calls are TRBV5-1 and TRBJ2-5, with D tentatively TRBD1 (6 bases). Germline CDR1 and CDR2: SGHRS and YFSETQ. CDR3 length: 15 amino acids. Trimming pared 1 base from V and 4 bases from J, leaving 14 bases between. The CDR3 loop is CASSLTLGGRETQYF. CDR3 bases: TGCGCCAGCAGCTTGACCCTTGGGGGCCGAGAGACCCAGTACTTC. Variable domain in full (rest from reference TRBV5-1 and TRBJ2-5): KAGVTQTPRYLIKTRGQQVTLSCSPISGHRSVSWYQQTPGQGLQFLFEYFSETQRNKGNFPGRFSGRQFSNSRSEMNVSTLELGDSALYLCASSLTLGGRETQYFGPGTRLLVL.

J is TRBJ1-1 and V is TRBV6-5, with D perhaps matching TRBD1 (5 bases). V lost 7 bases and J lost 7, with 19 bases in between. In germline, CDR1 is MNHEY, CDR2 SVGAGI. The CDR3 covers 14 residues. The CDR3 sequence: CASIRSRSGSEAFF. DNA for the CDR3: TGTGCCAGCATCCGATCCCGCTCAGGGAGTGAAGCTTTCTTT.

CDR3 sequence (DNA): TGCAGCGTTGGTGGAGCGGAACAGGGAATAGACGAGCAGTACTTC. Protein product: CSVGGAEQGIDEQYF. V is TRBV29-1 and J is TRBJ2-5; D is possibly TRBD1 (6 bases). The J call is uncertain, as TRBJ2-7 better fits the DNA end. CDR1 and CDR2 from the germline V gene are SQVTM and ANQGSEA. The CDR3 runs 15 residues.

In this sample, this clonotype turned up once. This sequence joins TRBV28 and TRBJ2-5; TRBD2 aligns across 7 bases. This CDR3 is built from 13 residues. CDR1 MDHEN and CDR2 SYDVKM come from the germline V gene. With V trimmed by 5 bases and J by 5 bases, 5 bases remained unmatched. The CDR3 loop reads CASSPYGGETQYF. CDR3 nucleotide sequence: TGTGCCAGCAGTCCGTACGGGGGGGAGACCCAGTACTTC.

CDR3 loop: CAISTSISNEQYF. The CDR3 DNA sequence: TGTGCCATCAGCACCTCGATCTCCAATGAGCAGTACTTC. This sequence joins TRBV10-3 and TRBJ2-5; D remains ambiguous. V was shortened by 6 bases and J by 11 bases, with 19 bases between the two germline ends. The CDR3 spans 13 residues. Germline V lookup: CDR1 ENHRY, CDR2 SYGVKD.

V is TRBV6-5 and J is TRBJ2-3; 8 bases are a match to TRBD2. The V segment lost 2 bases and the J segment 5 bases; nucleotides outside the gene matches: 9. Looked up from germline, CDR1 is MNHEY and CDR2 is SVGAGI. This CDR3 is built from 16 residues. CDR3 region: CASSYGLAGKRDTQYF. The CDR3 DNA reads TGTGCCAGCAGTTACGGGCTAGCGGGTAAAAGAGATACGCAGTATTTT.

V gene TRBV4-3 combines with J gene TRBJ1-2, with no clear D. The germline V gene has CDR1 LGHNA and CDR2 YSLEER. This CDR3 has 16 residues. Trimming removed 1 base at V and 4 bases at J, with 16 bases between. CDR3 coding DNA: TGCGCCAGCAGCCAAGCATTAGGCCTATCCCTCTATGGCTACACCTTC. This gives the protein CASSQALGLSLYGYTF.

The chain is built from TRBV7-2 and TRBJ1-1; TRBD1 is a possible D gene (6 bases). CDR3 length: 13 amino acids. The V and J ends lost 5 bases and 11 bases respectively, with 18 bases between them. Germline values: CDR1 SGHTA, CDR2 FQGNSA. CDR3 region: CASSARTAHSAFF. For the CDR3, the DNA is TGTGCCAGCAGCGCTCGGACAGCCCATTCCGCTTTCTTT.